This T cell receptor beta chain appears in the sequencing data of a study of early T cells in non-severe SARS-CoV-2 infection. Study-wide context: Unsorted whole blood bulk RNA was sequenced, with unpaired chains.

Overall study findings and caveats: Anti-spike CD8 responses were favored in VDJdb matching, and private and CD4 specificities were missed.

At least ten counts were recorded for this clonotype. Its antigen remains unknown. The V and J ends lost 4 bases and 5 bases respectively, with 10 bases between them. Germline assignment: CDR1 SGHRS and CDR2 YFSETQ. The CDR3 is 13 residues long. Unique molecular identifier tags were affixed to discrete cDNA molecules. A single record per CDR3 protein comes from TCRdb applying MiXCR to the 5' RACE reads. Of approximately 69,000 distinct CDR3 sequences in the sample, approximately 12% were seen once. V usage is TRBV5-1 and J usage is TRBJ2-1, with no clear D. The material sequenced was whole blood. The clonotype originates from an adult who was a healthcare worker with PCR-confirmed SARS-CoV-2 infection or an uninfected control (not recorded which). CDR3 loop: CASSAWTDNEQFF. In DNA, the CDR3 is TGCGCCAGCAGCGCATGGACCGACAATGAGCAGTTCTTC.